This T cell receptor beta chain is drawn from a study of blood T cells in healthy people across ages. Across the whole study: In model experiments, template switching was able to capture about one barcoded beta molecule for every two T cells that were present. Findings and limits, study-wide: While age rose, TCR beta diversity per million T cells dropped in a roughly linear way.

With respect to this clonotype: The antigen is unknown.

PCR was performed a second time for about 7 to 11 cycles using a sample-barcoded 5' primer and a J-beta primer mix. Via MiXCR, TCRdb re-called the 5' RACE reads, giving one row per CDR3 protein. The sample holds 600,000 to 850,000 distinct CDR3 sequences; roughly 25% are singletons and the top ten take more than 8%. The germline gives CDR1 SQVTM, CDR2 ANQGSEA. CDR3 size: 16 residues. Losses at the gene ends were 3 bases for V and 10 bases for J; bases not matched to a gene: 12. These sequences were also reported in another study, on T cells of mothers and their children. Per that study: A few healthy Caucasian mothers served as donors, and their six children did as well. Reads obtained per mother exceeded 10 million TCR beta CDR3 reads, with several million obtained per child.

V and J are TRBV29-1 and TRBJ2-1, with 13 bases aligning to TRBD2. Specimen: blood. The receptor was isolated from a boy under 18 in good health. The CDR3 nucleotides read TGCAGCGTTGATAGGTCTGGACTAGCGGGAGTACAGGAGCAGTTCTTC. Its translation: CSVDRSGLAGVQEQFF.